Following are 2 T cell receptor beta chains from one sample sequenced in a study of T cell repertoires in cytomegalovirus infection. TCRdb fed the reads into MiXCR, producing one record per CDR3 protein. The table shows around 570,000 distinct CDR3 sequences, with almost 40% occurring only once. Antigen specificity for these receptors is unknown. Sequenced material: cultured PBMCs, taken from culture after CMV antigen stimulation. Receptors originate from a human donor in good health (CMV status not recorded). Some clones in this sample may be carry-over from other donors' samples.

This clonotype has a handful of counts. In nucleotides, the CDR3 is TGTGCCAGCAGCCTCTGGCGGGGGGACTACGAGCAGTACTTC. Translation gives CASSLWRGDYEQYF. This rearrangement joins TRBV7-2 to TRBJ2-7, with 8 bases identical to TRBD2. CDR1 SGHTA and CDR2 FQGNSA come from the germline V gene. The CDR3 extends over 14 amino acids. Germline trimming cut 5 bases from V and 3 bases from J; bases unmatched to any gene: 6.

This clonotype came up a few times. The V and J genes are TRBV19 and TRBJ2-1, with 10 bases aligning to TRBD2. The CDR3 covers 17 residues. CDR1 LNHDA and CDR2 SQIVND come from the germline V gene (reference sequence). V gave up 3 bases and J gave up 7 bases; unmatched junction bases: 12. DNA for the CDR3: TGTGCCAGTAGTATCTGGCTAGCGGGGGACCTACAGAATGAGCAGTTCTTC. It codes for CASSIWLAGDLQNEQFF.